These T cell receptor beta chains were read from a single sample in a study of blood T cell repertoires in COVID-19. Clones were read by immunoSEQ multiplex PCR, and TCRdb kept only the in-frame ones, dropping some. Seen here are more than 75,000 clones, almost 90% observed once, and the top ten hold about 4.4%. The specimen sequenced was peripheral blood. These receptors were collected from a woman of 80 years or more with acute or convalescent COVID-19. The CDR3 runs from the conserved cysteine through the conserved F or W. D genes are given only for firm matches. Only part of the rows carry a size: once, few, many, or a class if the clone is expanded.

j_call,d_call,v_call,clone_size,cdr3_aa,cdr3_nt
TRBJ1-2,.,TRBV27,.,CASDLNSRAGGYTF,TGTGCCAGCGACCTGAATTCCAGGGCAGGGGGCTACACCTTC
TRBJ1-1,.,TRBV7-3,.,CASSLEENTEAFF,TGTGCCAGCAGCTTAGAGGAGAACACTGAAGCTTTCTTT
TRBJ2-7,.,TRBV7-9,.,CASSLDGEQYF,TGTGCCAGCAGCTTAGACGGGGAGCAGTACTTC
TRBJ2-1,.,TRBV14,.,CASSRTTYNEQFF,TGTGCCAGCAGCCGTACTACTTACAATGAGCAGTTCTTC
TRBJ2-7,.,TRBV1,.,CTSSQVLAGRYEQYF,TGCACCAGCAGCCAAGTTCTAGCGGGGCGGTACGAGCAGTACTTC
TRBJ2-1,TRBD2,TRBV14,.,CASSQLLGREARYNEQFF,TGTGCCAGCAGCCAATTATTAGGACGGGAGGCGCGTTACAATGAGCAGTTCTTC
TRBJ1-5,.,TRBV30,.,CAWRSAGVGQPQHF,TGTGCCTGGCGCTCGGCGGGGGTGGGTCAGCCCCAGCATTTT
TRBJ1-6,.,TRBV9,.,CASNPQGSYNSPLHF,TGTGCCAGCAATCCACAGGGTTCCTATAATTCACCCCTCCACTTT
TRBJ2-3,.,TRBV5-1,.,CASSADTLGDTQYF,TGCGCCAGCAGCGCCGACACCTTGGGAGATACGCAGTATTTT
TRBJ2-1,.,TRBV25-1,.,CASSPPGKHNEQFF,TGTGCCAGCAGCCCCCCAGGTAAACACAATGAGCAGTTCTTC
TRBJ2-7,TRBD2,TRBV5-1,.,CASGSGTSGSKQYF,TGCGCCAGCGGGTCTGGGACTAGCGGGAGTAAGCAGTACTTC
TRBJ2-2,TRBD2,TRBV30,.,CAWSLRASGYMGTGELFF,TGTGCCTGGAGTCTCCGGGCTAGCGGGTATATGGGAACCGGGGAGCTGTTTTTT
TRBJ2-1,TRBD1,TRBV7-3,once,CASSNFRTGVNEQFF,TGTGCCAGCAGCAACTTCCGGACAGGGGTCAATGAGCAGTTCTTC
TRBJ1-1,TRBD1,TRBV19,.,CASSAESGTGGMNTEAFF,TGTGCCAGTAGTGCCGAAAGCGGGACAGGGGGTATGAACACTGAAGCTTTCTTT
TRBJ1-6,.,TRBV19,.,CASRRDSNSPLHF,TGTGCCAGTAGGCGAGACAGTAATTCACCCCTCCACTTT
TRBJ1-5,.,TRBV29-1,.,CSASVGAGSNQPQHF,TGCAGCGCTTCTGTGGGGGCTGGGAGCAATCAGCCCCAGCATTTT
TRBJ1-2,TRBD1,TRBV2,.,CASSGTGLYGYTF,TGTGCCAGCAGTGGGACAGGACTCTATGGCTACACCTTC
TRBJ1-2,.,TRBV28,.,CASTLGGGRGGYTF,TGTGCCAGCACCCTAGGGGGGGGGCGAGGAGGCTACACCTTC
TRBJ2-1,.,TRBV4-1,.,CASSQVDLISYNEQFF,TGCGCCAGCAGCCAAGTGGACTTAATCTCCTACAATGAGCAGTTCTTC
TRBJ2-3,.,TRBV15,.,CATSAPGSTDTQYF,TGTGCCACCAGCGCGCCGGGATCCACAGATACGCAGTATTTT
TRBJ2-7,.,TRBV5-1,.,CASSLEAREQYF,TGCGCCAGCAGCTTAGAAGCCCGCGAGCAGTACTTC
TRBJ1-4,.,TRBV6-2/TRBV6-3,.,CASSLGGANEKLFF,TGTGCCAGCAGCCTCGGGGGAGCTAATGAAAAACTGTTTTTT
TRBJ2-5,TRBD2,TRBV3-1/TRBV3-2,.,CASSRGLAGQTQYF,TGTGCCAGCAGCCGCGGACTAGCGGGACAGACCCAGTACTTC
TRBJ2-1,TRBD1,TRBV7-2,.,CASSLGFRGQGALNEQFF,TGTGCCAGCAGCTTAGGCTTTCGCGGACAGGGGGCTCTCAATGAGCAGTTCTTC
TRBJ2-1,TRBD2,TRBV7-9,.,CASSPGTSGSGKFF,TGTGCCAGCAGCCCAGGGACTAGCGGGAGTGGAAAGTTCTTC
TRBJ2-6,.,TRBV6-6,.,CASSYVTGFGANVLTF,TGTGCCAGCAGTTACGTAACAGGGTTTGGGGCCAACGTCCTGACTTTC
TRBJ2-2,TRBD1,TRBV5-6,.,CASSKTGDVNGELFF,TGTGCCAGCAGCAAGACAGGGGATGTAAACGGGGAGCTGTTTTTT
TRBJ2-2,TRBD1,TRBV7-6,.,CASSQPGQGTTGELFF,TGTGCCAGCAGCCAACCGGGACAGGGGACCACCGGGGAGCTGTTTTTT
TRBJ2-2,.,TRBV19,.,CASSIDDRTTGELFF,TGTGCCAGTAGTATAGATGACAGAACAACCGGGGAGCTGTTTTTT
TRBJ1-2,TRBD1,TRBV6-5,.,CASRQGAKDYGYTF,TGTGCCAGCAGACAGGGGGCCAAGGACTATGGCTACACCTTC
TRBJ2-1,TRBD2,TRBV5-1,.,CASSLELAGSEQFF,TGCGCCAGCAGCTTGGAATTAGCGGGGAGCGAGCAGTTCTTC
TRBJ2-7,.,TRBV29-1,.,CSVEIGAYEQYF,TGCAGCGTTGAAATCGGAGCCTACGAGCAGTACTTC
TRBJ1-4,.,TRBV6-5,.,CASRLGGGKEKLFF,TGTGCCAGCAGATTAGGAGGTGGGAAGGAAAAACTGTTTTTT
TRBJ1-2,TRBD1,TRBV18,.,CASSPALSRTGGDYGYTF,TGTGCCAGCTCACCAGCACTATCAAGGACAGGGGGCGACTATGGCTACACCTTC
TRBJ2-7,.,TRBV27,.,CASRLDTGYSYEQYF,TGTGCCAGCAGATTAGACACAGGTTACTCCTACGAGCAGTACTTC
TRBJ2-3,TRBD2,TRBV4-3,.,CASSQDRGLAGGSLYYTQYF,TGCGCCAGCAGCCAAGATCGGGGACTAGCGGGGGGCTCCCTTTATTATACGCAGTATTTT
TRBJ1-5,.,TRBV6-1,.,CASSEWTASNQPQHF,TGTGCCAGCAGTGAATGGACAGCGAGCAATCAGCCCCAGCATTTT
TRBJ2-1,.,TRBV6-5,.,CASSSRQGQYNEQFF,TGTGCCAGCAGTTCCCGCCAGGGGCAGTACAATGAGCAGTTCTTC
TRBJ2-1,.,TRBV7-3,.,CASSTDYSEQFF,TGTGCCAGCAGCACGGACTACTCAGAGCAGTTCTTC
TRBJ2-2,.,TRBV24-1,.,CATSDPTTNTGELFF,TGTGCCACCAGTGACCCAACAACGAACACCGGGGAGCTGTTTTTT
TRBJ2-2,TRBD2,TRBV6-4,.,CASRTPGLAGGPTGELFF,TGTGCCAGCAGGACCCCCGGACTAGCGGGAGGCCCAACCGGGGAGCTGTTTTTT
TRBJ2-7,TRBD1,TRBV7-9,.,CASSPGTGDEQYF,TGTGCCAGCAGCCCAGGAACAGGGGACGAGCAGTACTTC
TRBJ1-5,TRBD1,TRBV2,.,CASSEAPGGQGAQPQHF,TGTGCCAGCAGTGAAGCGCCGGGGGGACAGGGGGCTCAGCCCCAGCATTTT
TRBJ2-2,TRBD2,TRBV19,.,CARRTSGRGDEGELFF,TGTGCCAGGAGGACTAGCGGGAGAGGGGACGAAGGGGAGCTGTTTTTT
TRBJ1-1,.,TRBV4-1,.,CASSQVATAPLAFF,TGCGCCAGCAGCCAAGTGGCAACAGCCCCCTTGGCTTTCTTT
TRBJ2-7,.,TRBV5-6,.,CASTRRAGIGEQYF,TGTGCCAGCACCAGAAGGGCAGGGATCGGTGAGCAGTACTTC
TRBJ1-5,.,TRBV6-5,.,CASSSKGGTSNQPQHF,TGTGCCAGCAGTTCGAAGGGGGGGACTAGCAATCAGCCCCAGCATTTT
TRBJ1-2,TRBD1,TRBV9,.,CASSAQGQGYGYTF,TGTGCCAGCAGCGCCCAGGGACAGGGCTATGGCTACACCTTC
TRBJ1-6,.,TRBV27,.,CASRSPQGRNSPLHF,TGTGCCAGCAGGTCACCTCAGGGTCGGAATTCACCCCTCCACTTT
TRBJ2-1,TRBD2,TRBV2,.,CASSVRGLAGFAGGNEQFF,TGTGCCAGCAGTGTAAGGGGTCTAGCGGGCTTCGCCGGGGGCAATGAGCAGTTCTTC
TRBJ2-7,.,TRBV4-2,.,CASSQELNYEQYF,TGTGCCAGCAGCCAAGAGCTAAACTACGAGCAGTACTTC
TRBJ2-2,TRBD2,TRBV10-2,.,CASSDPGLAGAGELFF,TGCGCCAGCAGTGATCCGGGACTAGCGGGAGCCGGGGAGCTGTTTTTT
TRBJ1-2,.,TRBV3-1/TRBV3-2,.,CASSQWEVNGYTF,TGTGCCAGCAGCCAGTGGGAGGTTAATGGCTACACCTTC
TRBJ1-2,TRBD1,TRBV5-1,.,CASSPTGGYGYTF,TGCGCCAGCAGCCCGACAGGGGGCTATGGCTACACCTTC
TRBJ2-3,.,TRBV9,.,CASSVGDTQYF,TGTGCCAGCAGCGTCGGTGATACGCAGTATTTT
TRBJ1-5,.,TRBV6-1,.,CASSGGEGFWRSNQPQHF,TGTGCCAGCAGTGGAGGAGAGGGCTTCTGGAGAAGCAATCAGCCCCAGCATTTT
TRBJ2-5,TRBD1,TRBV5-1,.,CASSLGTGTGETQYF,TGCGCCAGCAGCTTGGGGACAGGTACAGGGGAGACCCAGTACTTC